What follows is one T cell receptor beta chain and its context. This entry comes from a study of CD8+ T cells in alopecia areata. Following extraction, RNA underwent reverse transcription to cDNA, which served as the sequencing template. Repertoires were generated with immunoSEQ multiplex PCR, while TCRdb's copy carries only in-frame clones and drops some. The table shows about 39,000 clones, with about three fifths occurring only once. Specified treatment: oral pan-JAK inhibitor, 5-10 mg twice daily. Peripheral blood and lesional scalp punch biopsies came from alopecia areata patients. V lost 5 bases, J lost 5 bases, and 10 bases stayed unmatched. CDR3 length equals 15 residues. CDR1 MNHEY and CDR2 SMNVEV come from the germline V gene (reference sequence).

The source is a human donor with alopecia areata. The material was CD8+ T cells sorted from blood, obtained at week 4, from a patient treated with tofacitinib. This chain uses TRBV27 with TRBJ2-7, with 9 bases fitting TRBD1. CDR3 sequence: CASSAPGQGLNEQYF. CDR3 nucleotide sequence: TGTGCCAGCAGTGCCCCGGGACAGGGTCTCAACGAGCAGTACTTC.